The rows below give T cell receptor beta chains drawn from one sample of a study of blood T cell repertoires in COVID-19. Here immunoSEQ multiplex PCR was the method, and the copy in TCRdb shows in-frame clones only, minus some. In the table there are fewer than 450,000 clones, about 90% of which are singletons. The sequenced material came from peripheral blood. These receptors came from a woman under 30 who had recovered from COVID-19. Both conserved end residues are part of each CDR3. A D gene is named only where the DNA matches it firmly. Part of the rows lack a size; the others show once, few, many or a class for expanded clones.

abundance: .
v_gene: TRBV7-8
d_gene: .
j_gene: TRBJ2-6
CDR3nt: TGTGCCAGCAGCTTAGCAGGGGTGCCCGGGGCCAACGTCCTGACTTTC
CDR3aa: CASSLAGVPGANVLTF

abundance: .
v_gene: TRBV5-1
d_gene: TRBD2
j_gene: TRBJ2-1
CDR3nt: TGCGCCAGCAGCTTGAGGGCGGGAGGGCCAAGGAGTGAGCAGTTCTTC
CDR3aa: CASSLRAGGPRSEQFF

abundance: .
v_gene: TRBV30
d_gene: .
j_gene: TRBJ1-5
CDR3nt: TGTGCCTGGAGTGGTACAGTCTCCCAACCCCAGCATTTT
CDR3aa: CAWSGTVSQPQHF

abundance: .
v_gene: TRBV5-1
d_gene: TRBD2
j_gene: TRBJ2-2
CDR3nt: TGCGCCAGCAGACCCGGGACTAGCGGTTCCACCGGGGAGCTGTTTTTT
CDR3aa: CASRPGTSGSTGELFF

abundance: .
v_gene: TRBV11-2
d_gene: .
j_gene: TRBJ2-1
CDR3nt: TGTGCCAGCAGCTTGGACATCCACAATGAGCAGTTCTTC
CDR3aa: CASSLDIHNEQFF

abundance: .
v_gene: TRBV18
d_gene: TRBD1
j_gene: TRBJ2-1
CDR3nt: TGTGCCAGCTCATCACAGGGGGCGGACTACAATGAGCAGTTCTTC
CDR3aa: CASSSQGADYNEQFF

abundance: .
v_gene: TRBV30
d_gene: .
j_gene: TRBJ1-1
CDR3nt: TGTGCCTTTATTTTCTTCTCTGAAGCTTTCTTT
CDR3aa: CAFIFFSEAFF

abundance: .
v_gene: TRBV19
d_gene: .
j_gene: TRBJ1-1
CDR3nt: TGTGCCAGTATCGGACTCCATATTGAAGCTTTCTTT
CDR3aa: CASIGLHIEAFF

abundance: .
v_gene: TRBV6-1
d_gene: .
j_gene: TRBJ2-3
CDR3nt: TGTGCCAGCAGTGAATTGCGGGATAGCACAGATACGCAGTATTTT
CDR3aa: CASSELRDSTDTQYF

abundance: .
v_gene: TRBV11-3
d_gene: .
j_gene: TRBJ1-1
CDR3nt: TGTGCCAGCAGCTTTCACGGGAACACTGAAGCTTTCTTT
CDR3aa: CASSFHGNTEAFF

abundance: .
v_gene: TRBV14
d_gene: .
j_gene: TRBJ2-1
CDR3nt: TGTGCCATCGGTTCGACAGGATACAATGAGCAGTTCTTC
CDR3aa: CAIGSTGYNEQFF

abundance: .
v_gene: TRBV7-9
d_gene: TRBD2
j_gene: TRBJ2-3
CDR3nt: TGTGCCAGCAGCTTATTAGCGGGAGTTGGAGATACGCAGTATTTT
CDR3aa: CASSLLAGVGDTQYF

abundance: .
v_gene: TRBV6-2/TRBV6-3
d_gene: TRBD2
j_gene: TRBJ2-4
CDR3nt: TGTGCCAGCAGTTACTCATCTAGCGGGAGTTTCATTCAGTACTTC
CDR3aa: CASSYSSSGSFIQYF

abundance: once
v_gene: TRBV30
d_gene: TRBD1
j_gene: TRBJ1-6
CDR3nt: TGTGCCTGGAGTATCCCGCCGGGACAGGGAAGTGCACCCCTCCACTTT
CDR3aa: CAWSIPPGQGSAPLHF

abundance: .
v_gene: TRBV23-1
d_gene: TRBD1
j_gene: TRBJ1-5
CDR3nt: TGCGCCAGCAGGCACAGGGGGCTCCAGCCCCAGCATTTT
CDR3aa: CASRHRGLQPQHF

abundance: .
v_gene: TRBV4-3
d_gene: TRBD1
j_gene: TRBJ1-1
CDR3nt: TGCGCCAGCAGCCAAGGTTTACAGGGGCAGAACACTGAAGCTTTCTTT
CDR3aa: CASSQGLQGQNTEAFF

abundance: once
v_gene: TRBV21-1
d_gene: .
j_gene: TRBJ2-1
CDR3nt: TGTGCCAGCAGCCGGGACAGGGAGGCTAGCGGGACGTGGGAGCAGTTCTTC
CDR3aa: CASSRDREASGTWEQFF

abundance: .
v_gene: TRBV19
d_gene: .
j_gene: TRBJ1-5
CDR3nt: TGTGCCAGTAGTATTCTGGGGTGGGGGGTAAGCAATCAGCCCCAGCATTTT
CDR3aa: CASSILGWGVSNQPQHF

abundance: .
v_gene: TRBV7-2
d_gene: TRBD2
j_gene: TRBJ2-3
CDR3nt: TGTGCCAGCAGCTTCACCGGGACTAGGAGCACAGATACGCAGTATTTT
CDR3aa: CASSFTGTRSTDTQYF

abundance: .
v_gene: TRBV24-1
d_gene: TRBD1
j_gene: TRBJ2-5
CDR3nt: TGTGCCACCAGTGATCCCACCGGGACAGGGGAACAAGAGACCCAGTACTTC
CDR3aa: CATSDPTGTGEQETQYF

abundance: .
v_gene: TRBV7-2
d_gene: TRBD1
j_gene: TRBJ1-1
CDR3nt: TGTGCCAGCAGCTTAGTAACAGGGGACACTGAAGCTTTCTTT
CDR3aa: CASSLVTGDTEAFF

abundance: .
v_gene: TRBV19
d_gene: TRBD1
j_gene: TRBJ2-4
CDR3nt: TGTGCCAGTAGTATTTGGGGGACAGGGGGTGAAAGATCCAAAAACATTCAGTACTTC
CDR3aa: CASSIWGTGGERSKNIQYF

abundance: few
v_gene: TRBV5-4
d_gene: TRBD2
j_gene: TRBJ2-1
CDR3nt: TGTGCCAGCAGCTTGTTTAGCGGGGACAATGAGCAGTTCTTC
CDR3aa: CASSLFSGDNEQFF

abundance: .
v_gene: TRBV29-1
d_gene: .
j_gene: TRBJ2-1
CDR3nt: TGCAGCGCGAGCCGATCTACTTCCTACAATGAGCAGTTCTTC
CDR3aa: CSASRSTSYNEQFF

abundance: .
v_gene: TRBV7-9
d_gene: TRBD2
j_gene: TRBJ2-1
CDR3nt: TGTGCCAGCAGCTTGCCCGGGACAGGGGTGTCTAGCGGGAGGGCCCCAGAGTTCTTC
CDR3aa: CASSLPGTGVSSGRAPEFF

abundance: .
v_gene: TRBV5-8
d_gene: .
j_gene: TRBJ1-5
CDR3nt: TGTGCCACCGCGCGAGGGACAAGCAATCAGCCCCAGCATTTT
CDR3aa: CATARGTSNQPQHF

abundance: .
v_gene: TRBV5-6
d_gene: TRBD2
j_gene: TRBJ2-2
CDR3nt: TGTGCCAGCAGCTTGGGACTAGCGCATCTTACCGGGGAGCTGTTTTTT
CDR3aa: CASSLGLAHLTGELFF

abundance: .
v_gene: TRBV7-2
d_gene: .
j_gene: TRBJ2-1
CDR3nt: TGTGCCAGCAGCTTATGGCGGGCAACCCGAGGGAATGAGCAGTTCTTC
CDR3aa: CASSLWRATRGNEQFF

abundance: .
v_gene: TRBV6-6
d_gene: .
j_gene: TRBJ1-2
CDR3nt: TGTGCCAGCAGTTACTCCGGACAGCACTACACCTTC
CDR3aa: CASSYSGQHYTF

abundance: once
v_gene: TRBV6-1
d_gene: .
j_gene: TRBJ1-5
CDR3nt: TGTGCCAGCAGTGAAGTGAACAGGGCCAGTCAGCCCCAGCATTTT
CDR3aa: CASSEVNRASQPQHF

abundance: .
v_gene: TRBV9
d_gene: .
j_gene: TRBJ2-1
CDR3nt: TGTGCCAGCAGCGTAGAACCACGGGTCGACAATGAGCAGTTCTTC
CDR3aa: CASSVEPRVDNEQFF

abundance: .
v_gene: TRBV3-1/TRBV3-2
d_gene: TRBD2
j_gene: TRBJ2-3
CDR3nt: TGTGCCAGCAGCCAGCACCCTAGCGGGAGGGCGGGCGATACGCAGTATTTT
CDR3aa: CASSQHPSGRAGDTQYF

abundance: .
v_gene: TRBV20-1
d_gene: .
j_gene: TRBJ1-6
CDR3nt: TGCAGTGTGGGGGGGCATTCACCCCTCCACTTT
CDR3aa: CSVGGHSPLHF

abundance: .
v_gene: TRBV2
d_gene: .
j_gene: TRBJ2-3
CDR3nt: TGTGCCAGCAGTGTAGCGAGGGATACGCAGTATTTT
CDR3aa: CASSVARDTQYF

abundance: .
v_gene: TRBV3-1/TRBV3-2
d_gene: .
j_gene: TRBJ2-2
CDR3nt: TGTGCCAGCAGCCAAGGGTGGGCCCCTAGCGTAACCGGGGAGCTGTTTTTT
CDR3aa: CASSQGWAPSVTGELFF

abundance: .
v_gene: TRBV2
d_gene: .
j_gene: TRBJ2-3
CDR3nt: TGTGCCAGCAGTGTCTACGGACTGGCCGCAGATACGCAGTATTTT
CDR3aa: CASSVYGLAADTQYF

abundance: .
v_gene: TRBV27
d_gene: TRBD1
j_gene: TRBJ1-5
CDR3nt: TGTGCCAGCAGTCCCGGGACAGGGGCTATTAGAGGGGGTCTACAGCCCCAGCATTTT
CDR3aa: CASSPGTGAIRGGLQPQHF

abundance: .
v_gene: TRBV15
d_gene: .
j_gene: TRBJ2-1
CDR3nt: TGTGCCACCAGTATCGGACTCGGAAATGAGCAGTTCTTC
CDR3aa: CATSIGLGNEQFF

abundance: .
v_gene: TRBV5-1
d_gene: TRBD1
j_gene: TRBJ1-1
CDR3nt: TGCGCCAGCAGCCCCGGACAGGTTTTGAACACTGAAGCTTTCTTT
CDR3aa: CASSPGQVLNTEAFF

abundance: many
v_gene: TRBV7-7
d_gene: TRBD1
j_gene: TRBJ1-2
CDR3nt: TGTGCCAGCAGCCCCCTCCGACAGGGACCAGCTAACTATGGCTACACCTTC
CDR3aa: CASSPLRQGPANYGYTF

abundance: .
v_gene: TRBV4-3
d_gene: TRBD2
j_gene: TRBJ2-5
CDR3nt: TGCGCCAGCAGCCCGGGACTAGCGGGAGATCGGGCTTTTCGGGAGACCCAGTACTTC
CDR3aa: CASSPGLAGDRAFRETQYF

abundance: .
v_gene: TRBV2
d_gene: .
j_gene: TRBJ2-3
CDR3nt: TGTGCCAGCAGCATTGAGGGTACGCAGTATTTT
CDR3aa: CASSIEGTQYF